A selection of T cell receptor beta chains follows, all from one sample in a study of OX40 agonist ivuxolimab in advanced cancers. Clones were read by immunoSEQ multiplex PCR, and TCRdb kept only the in-frame ones, dropping some. This sample carries roughly 19,000 clones, approximately 90% of them seen once, and the ten largest clones take roughly three fifths. The material was CD4+ or CD8+ T cells sorted from blood, obtained in a trial of the OX40 agonist ivuxolimab. All receptors come from an adult with an advanced solid tumor such as melanoma, head and neck, liver or kidney cancer. Each CDR3 is given with its conserved first and last residue. The order of the fields is clone size, D gene, V gene, J gene, CDR3 protein, CDR3 DNA. A D gene is named only where the DNA matches it firmly. Size is omitted from some rows. Given values are once, few, many or a class for expanded clones.

-,TRBD2,TRBV13,TRBJ2-7,CASSSIKGPQVDPSGGAYEQYF,TGTGCCAGCAGCTCCATTAAAGGGCCTCAGGTAGACCCTAGCGGGGGAGCCTACGAGCAGTACTTC
-,-,TRBV7-7,TRBJ2-1,CASSPNTADPTTYNEQFF,TGTGCCAGCAGCCCCAATACCGCAGATCCTACCACCTACAATGAGCAGTTCTTC
-,TRBD1,TRBV15,TRBJ2-3,CATSRDYWVDRGADTQYF,TGTGCCACCAGCAGAGATTATTGGGTGGACAGGGGCGCAGATACGCAGTATTTT
-,TRBD1,TRBV6-5,TRBJ1-6,CATTGGRDYNSPLHF,TGTGCCACCACAGGGGGACGGGACTATAATTCACCCCTCCACTTT
-,-,TRBV5-4,TRBJ2-3,CASSLVGVPDTQYF,TGTGCCAGCAGCTTGGTCGGGGTCCCAGATACGCAGTATTTT
-,-,TRBV6-5,TRBJ1-4,CASRGEDEKLFF,TGTGCCAGCAGAGGGGAGGATGAAAAACTGTTTTTT
-,-,TRBV6-1,TRBJ2-3,CASSEIDSSTDTQYF,TGTGCCAGCAGTGAAATAGACTCAAGCACAGATACGCAGTATTTT
-,-,TRBV6-6,TRBJ2-5,CASSYEQTQETQYF,TGTGCCAGCAGTTACGAACAGACCCAAGAGACCCAGTACTTC
-,TRBD1,TRBV9,TRBJ2-3,CASSPPRGRIGTDTQYF,TGTGCCAGCAGCCCCCCCAGGGGGCGTATTGGCACAGATACGCAGTATTTT
-,TRBD2,TRBV6-5,TRBJ2-7,CASSPGTTTYEQYF,TGTGCCAGCAGTCCGGGGACTACCACCTACGAGCAGTACTTC
-,TRBD1,TRBV5-4,TRBJ1-2,CASSLAPPTKGASGYTF,TGTGCCAGCAGCTTGGCCCCCCCCACGAAGGGGGCGTCTGGCTACACCTTC
-,TRBD2,TRBV7-9,TRBJ2-7,CASSVAGERYEQYF,TGTGCCAGCAGCGTAGCGGGGGAACGTTACGAGCAGTACTTC
-,TRBD1,TRBV4-1,TRBJ2-7,CASSQRQGPYDEQYF,TGCGCCAGCAGCCAACGACAGGGCCCCTACGACGAGCAGTACTTC
-,-,TRBV4-1,TRBJ2-5,CASSQDALGWGQETQYF,TGCGCCAGCAGCCAAGATGCCCTGGGGTGGGGCCAAGAGACCCAGTACTTC
-,-,TRBV4-1,TRBJ2-7,CASSQGVYAYEQYF,TGCGCCAGCAGCCAAGGGGTTTACGCCTACGAGCAGTACTTC
-,TRBD2,TRBV7-9,TRBJ2-1,CASSSRLDQRGSSYNEQFF,TGTGCCAGCAGCTCACGACTAGACCAGCGGGGGAGCTCCTACAATGAGCAGTTCTTC
-,-,TRBV6-1,TRBJ1-4,CASSESVNWRKNEKLFF,TGTGCCAGCAGTGAATCTGTAAATTGGCGGAAAAATGAAAAACTGTTTTTT
once,-,TRBV27,TRBJ1-6,CASSLRAGISTYNSPLHF,TGTGCCAGCAGTTTAAGGGCCGGGATATCGACTTATAATTCACCCCTCCACTTT
-,TRBD1,TRBV19,TRBJ2-2,CASSPSGLQGASTGELFF,TGTGCCAGTAGTCCCAGCGGGTTGCAGGGGGCAAGCACCGGGGAGCTGTTTTTT
-,-,TRBV19,TRBJ2-3,CASSIVGSSTDTQYF,TGTGCCAGCAGCATTGTCGGGTCTAGCACAGATACGCAGTATTTT
-,-,TRBV19,TRBJ1-5,CASSIARWRERIMGNQPQHF,TGTGCCAGTAGTATAGCCCGGTGGAGGGAGAGGATCATGGGCAATCAGCCCCAGCATTTT
once,-,TRBV4-1,TRBJ1-5,CASSQDLYQPQHF,TGCGCCAGCAGCCAAGATCTGTATCAGCCCCAGCATTTT
-,-,TRBV7-9,TRBJ1-1,CASSLVVGQGNTEAFF,TGTGCCAGCAGCTTAGTTGTTGGGCAGGGGAACACTGAAGCTTTCTTT
-,TRBD1,TRBV5-5,TRBJ2-7,CASSSPISTGPFPYEQYF,TGTGCCAGCAGCTCCCCAATATCGACAGGGCCATTCCCCTACGAGCAGTACTTC
-,-,TRBV2,TRBJ2-1,CASSEMAGYYNEQFF,TGTGCCAGCAGTGAAATGGCGGGGTATTACAATGAGCAGTTCTTC
-,TRBD1,TRBV27,TRBJ2-2,CASSLGQGTGELFF,TGTGCCAGCAGTTTAGGACAGGGCACCGGGGAGCTGTTTTTT
-,-,TRBV7-9,TRBJ1-2,CASSLASSYGYTF,TGTGCCAGCAGCTTAGCGTCGAGCTATGGCTACACCTTC
-,-,TRBV27,TRBJ2-7,CASSFRASYEQYF,TGTGCCAGCAGTTTCCGCGCTAGCTACGAGCAGTACTTC
few,-,TRBV5-8,TRBJ2-7,CASSETTGTHEQYF,TGTGCCAGCAGCGAGACTACCGGGACACATGAGCAGTACTTC
-,TRBD1,TRBV19,TRBJ2-7,CASRLALPGQGTYEQYF,TGTGCCAGTAGGCTAGCCCTTCCGGGACAGGGAACCTACGAGCAGTACTTC
-,-,TRBV4-1,TRBJ2-7,CASSQTGDLEPEQYF,TGCGCCAGCAGCCAAACGGGGGACCTTGAACCGGAGCAGTACTTC
-,TRBD1,TRBV30,TRBJ1-2,CAWSTGQGPFLGGYTF,TGTGCCTGGAGTACCGGACAGGGCCCCTTTTTAGGTGGCTACACCTTC
-,TRBD1,TRBV4-1,TRBJ1-1,CASSLYGTANTEAFF,TGCGCCAGCAGCCTTTACGGGACAGCGAATACTGAAGCTTTCTTT
-,-,TRBV2,TRBJ1-4,CASSGLGGATNEKLFF,TGTGCCAGCAGTGGATTAGGAGGCGCAACTAATGAAAAACTGTTTTTT
once,-,TRBV6-5,TRBJ2-7,CASGTDYEQYF,TGTGCCAGCGGGACGGACTACGAGCAGTACTTC
-,-,TRBV10-2,TRBJ1-4,CASSESWKWAEKLFF,TGCGCCAGCAGTGAGTCGTGGAAGTGGGCCGAAAAACTGTTTTTT
-,-,TRBV30,TRBJ1-1,CAWGWTVNTEAFF,TGTGCCTGGGGCTGGACCGTGAACACTGAAGCTTTCTTT
-,TRBD1,TRBV7-2,TRBJ2-3,CASSKGTGRTSDTQYF,TGTGCCAGCAGCAAAGGGACAGGGAGAACGTCAGATACGCAGTATTTT
once,-,TRBV2,TRBJ2-7,CASRLGSLSEQYF,TGTGCCAGCAGGCTAGGCAGTTTGTCCGAGCAGTACTTC
-,-,TRBV2,TRBJ2-3,CASSPHASADTDTQYF,TGTGCCAGCAGTCCCCATGCCTCAGCGGACACAGATACGCAGTATTTT
-,-,TRBV4-1,TRBJ1-5,CASSQAGGGNQPQHF,TGCGCCAGCAGCCAAGCCGGGGGCGGCAATCAGCCCCAGCATTTT
-,-,TRBV7-9,TRBJ2-7,CASSPPRTVLSEQYF,TGTGCCAGCAGCCCCCCCCGGACAGTACTATCCGAGCAGTACTTC
-,-,TRBV27,TRBJ1-2,CASSSRRTFKNYGYTF,TGTGCCAGCAGTTCTCGACGGACCTTCAAGAACTATGGCTACACCTTC
-,-,TRBV28,TRBJ1-2,CASSLWTENYGYTF,TGTGCCAGCAGTTTATGGACAGAGAACTATGGCTACACCTTC
-,-,TRBV5-4,TRBJ1-4,CASSFAGGEKLFF,TGTGCCAGCAGCTTTGCAGGCGGGGAAAAACTGTTTTTT
-,-,TRBV11-2,TRBJ1-3,CASSLVGAGDTIYF,TGTGCCAGCAGCCTTGTAGGGGCCGGGGACACCATATATTTT
-,-,TRBV30,TRBJ1-2,CAWSDGAKGGYTF,TGTGCCTGGAGTGACGGGGCCAAGGGAGGCTACACCTTC
-,-,TRBV15,TRBJ2-1,CATSSHVVEEQFF,TGTGCCACCAGCAGCCACGTCGTTGAGGAGCAGTTCTTC
-,-,TRBV13,TRBJ1-1,CASSSQELMNTEAFF,TGTGCCAGCAGCTCGCAGGAATTGATGAACACTGAAGCTTTCTTT
few,-,TRBV2,TRBJ2-7,CASSESTYEQYF,TGTGCCAGCAGTGAAAGCACCTACGAGCAGTACTTC
-,-,TRBV21-1,TRBJ2-2,CASSKMGTGELFF,TGTGCCAGCAGCAAAATGGGCACCGGGGAGCTGTTTTTT
-,-,TRBV4-1,TRBJ2-7,CASSRDRLPAYEQYF,TGCGCCAGCAGCCGCGACAGGCTTCCAGCCTACGAGCAGTACTTC